A selection of T cell receptor beta chains follows, all from one sample in a study of T cells after yellow fever vaccination. TCRdb independently ran MiXCR on the 5' RACE reads; one entry per CDR3 protein. Counted here are 360,000 or so distinct CDR3 sequences, roughly 12% occurring once; the ten biggest clones make up 18%. Specimen: PBMCs, collected on the day of the first yellow fever vaccination. The receptor set was obtained from a man aged 18 to 29 who received the YFV17D yellow fever vaccine. Both conserved end residues are part of each CDR3. A D gene is named only where the DNA matches it firmly. Size tells how often a clone was seen (once, few, many) or the class of an expanded clone, and some rows leave it out.

CASSSGLVDYEQYF	TGTGCCAGCAGCAGTGGGTTGGTTGACTACGAGCAGTACTTC	NA	TRBJ2-7	TRBV7-8	NA
CSARDLQRGGTETQYF	TGCAGTGCTAGAGATCTCCAGCGGGGGGGTACGGAGACCCAGTACTTC	TRBD2	TRBJ2-5	TRBV20-1	NA
CASNRRTGGFEQFF	TGCGCCAGCAACAGGCGGACAGGGGGCTTTGAGCAGTTCTTC	TRBD1	TRBJ2-1	TRBV5-1	many
CSARDLSGGTYEQYF	TGCAGTGCTAGAGATCTTAGCGGGGGGACCTACGAGCAGTACTTC	TRBD2	TRBJ2-7	TRBV20-1	NA
CASSLAQVARF	TGTGCCAGCAGCTTAGCCCAGGTGGCTAGATTC	NA	TRBJ1-2	TRBV7-2	NA
CASSLFVVSDTDTQYF	TGTGCCAGCAGTTTATTTGTCGTTTCTGACACAGATACGCAGTATTTT	NA	TRBJ2-3	TRBV28	once
CASSQTSFNTEAFF	TGTGCCAGCTCACAGACATCCTTCAACACTGAAGCTTTCTTT	NA	TRBJ1-1	TRBV18	NA
CASSKGPNYGYTF	TGTGCCAGCAGCAAAGGACCGAACTATGGCTACACCTTC	NA	TRBJ1-2	TRBV28	few
CSASSAGGTEAFF	TGCAGTGCTAGCTCTGCAGGGGGCACTGAAGCTTTCTTT	TRBD1	TRBJ1-1	TRBV20-1	NA
CASSQMGLAGGTGEQFF	TGCGCCAGCAGCCAAATGGGACTAGCGGGGGGAACTGGTGAGCAGTTCTTC	TRBD2	TRBJ2-1	TRBV4-3	NA
CASSQGSQGTDTQYF	TGCGCCAGCAGCCAGGGGTCCCAAGGCACAGATACGCAGTATTTT	NA	TRBJ2-3	TRBV4-3	NA
CAGLPTGANVLTF	TGTGCCGGTCTCCCCACTGGGGCCAACGTCCTGACTTTC	NA	TRBJ2-6	TRBV2	NA
CASSPRLAGAITGELFF	TGTGCCAGCAGTCCCCGACTAGCGGGGGCGATCACCGGGGAGCTGTTTTTT	TRBD2	TRBJ2-2	TRBV6-1	NA
CSVEDRRRFDSTEAFF	TGCAGCGTTGAAGATAGACGACGATTCGATTCCACTGAAGCTTTCTTT	NA	TRBJ1-1	TRBV29-1	NA
CATSDFGLADTGELFF	TGTGCCACCAGTGATTTCGGTCTAGCCGACACCGGGGAGCTGTTTTTT	NA	TRBJ2-2	TRBV24-1	NA
CASSFQGTRSSPLHF	TGTGCCAGTAGTTTTCAGGGAACCCGGAGTTCACCCCTCCACTTT	NA	TRBJ1-6	TRBV19	few
CASSLGASGGAYEQYF	TGTGCCAGCAGCTTAGGGGCTAGCGGGGGGGCATACGAGCAGTACTTC	TRBD2	TRBJ2-7	TRBV7-2	NA
CASRKASYRVRSYEQYF	TGTGCCAGCAGGAAAGCCTCCTACAGGGTTCGGTCCTACGAGCAGTACTTC	NA	TRBJ2-7	TRBV6-2/TRBV6-3	few
CASSPNLAGNTDTQYF	TGTGCCAGCAGCCCCAACCTAGCGGGGAACACAGATACGCAGTATTTT	TRBD2	TRBJ2-3	TRBV7-7	NA
CASSNSPVLTEAFF	TGCGCCAGCTCCAACTCGCCCGTTTTAACTGAAGCTTTCTTT	NA	TRBJ1-1	TRBV5-1	few
CASSLTSGTYNEQFF	TGTGCCAGCAGCCTGACTAGCGGGACCTACAATGAGCAGTTCTTC	TRBD2	TRBJ2-1	TRBV7-3	many
CASSPVGATNEKLFF	TGTGCCAGCAGCCCAGTAGGTGCAACTAATGAAAAACTGTTTTTT	NA	TRBJ1-4	TRBV9	NA
CSARDWTSGRQYF	TGCAGTGCTAGAGATTGGACTAGCGGGCGACAGTACTTC	TRBD2	TRBJ2-7	TRBV20-1	NA
CSARTTGDQPQHF	TGCAGTGCTCGCACGACAGGGGACCAGCCCCAGCATTTT	TRBD1	TRBJ1-5	TRBV20-1	NA
CASSVTGYEQFF	TGTGCCAGCAGTGTTACAGGGTATGAGCAGTTCTTC	NA	TRBJ2-1	TRBV12-3/TRBV12-4	NA
CASSLYGIQGPTDTQYF	TGTGCCAGCAGCCTTTATGGGATTCAGGGGCCCACAGATACGCAGTATTTT	NA	TRBJ2-3	TRBV5-6	NA
CASSSRSARQRQETQYF	TGTGCCAGCAGTTCCAGATCGGCTAGACAGCGACAAGAGACCCAGTACTTC	NA	TRBJ2-5	TRBV7-9	few
CSVETGNTGELFF	TGCAGCGTTGAGACAGGGAACACCGGGGAGCTGTTTTTT	NA	TRBJ2-2	TRBV29-1	few
CSASMAGMETQYF	TGCAGTGCTAGCATGGCGGGGATGGAGACCCAGTACTTC	NA	TRBJ2-5	TRBV20-1	few
CSASQAKAYNEQFF	TGCAGTGCTAGCCAAGCGAAAGCCTACAATGAGCAGTTCTTC	NA	TRBJ2-1	TRBV20-1	few
CASSGLDGEKLFF	TGCGCCAGCAGTGGGCTGGATGGGGAAAAACTGTTTTTT	NA	TRBJ1-4	TRBV4-1	few
CAWETSSGELFF	TGTGCCTGGGAAACTAGCTCCGGGGAGCTGTTTTTT	NA	TRBJ2-2	TRBV30	NA
CASSQSLGYQETQYF	TGCGCCAGCAGCCAATCCTTAGGGTACCAAGAGACCCAGTACTTC	NA	TRBJ2-5	TRBV4-3	NA
CASSSAGGPFGYTF	TGTGCCAGCAGTTCGGCAGGGGGCCCTTTTGGCTACACCTTC	TRBD1	TRBJ1-2	TRBV12-3/TRBV12-4	NA
CASGPGRLAEAFF	TGCGCCAGCGGGCCGGGCCGGCTCGCTGAAGCTTTCTTT	NA	TRBJ1-1	TRBV4-3	NA
CSVEDRQKGETQYF	TGCAGCGTTGAAGACCGACAGAAGGGAGAGACCCAGTACTTC	NA	TRBJ2-5	TRBV29-1	NA
CASSSPDRGKYGYTF	TGTGCCAGCAGTTCCCCTGACAGGGGAAAGTATGGCTACACCTTC	TRBD1	TRBJ1-2	TRBV6-5	NA
CASSLTTGYDGYTF	TGCGCCAGCAGCTTAACGACAGGTTATGATGGCTACACCTTC	NA	TRBJ1-2	TRBV5-1	NA
CASSLWAGGLYGYTF	TGTGCCAGCAGTTTGTGGGCAGGGGGCCTCTATGGCTACACCTTC	TRBD1	TRBJ1-2	TRBV27	NA
CASSSPGQGVEQYF	TGTGCCAGCAGTTCGCCGGGACAGGGGGTCGAGCAGTACTTC	TRBD1	TRBJ2-7	TRBV27	many
CASSLGVYGYNEQFF	TGTGCCAGCAGTCTAGGGGTTTATGGGTACAATGAGCAGTTCTTC	NA	TRBJ2-1	TRBV6-1	few